This is a list of T cell receptor beta chains from one sample in a study of shared clonotypes between healthy human individuals. Assay used: immunoSEQ multiplex PCR; TCRdb lists only in-frame clones, some missing. The data contain approximately 700,000 clones, more than 70% of them seen just once; the ten biggest clones take up about 1.8%. Sequenced: memory CD4+ T cells sorted from blood. The receptors derive from a woman aged 30 to 39 in good health. CDR3s leave out the opening cysteine and the closing phenylalanine or tryptophan.

j_gene,v_gene,CDR3aa
TRBJ1-2,TRBV28,ASTRRTGRWDYGYT
TRBJ1-5,TRBV28,ASSYSNQPQH
TRBJ1-4,TRBV7-2,ASSEGGREKLF
TRBJ2-7,TRBV6-6,ASSSPGLAGYEQY
TRBJ2-4,TRBV28,ASSLSRQAKNIQY
TRBJ2-3,TRBV6-5,ASSFAGTGLTDTQY
TRBJ2-4,TRBV5-1,ASSTTGNGNIQY
TRBJ1-1,TRBV30,AWYRNGGNGAF
TRBJ2-7,TRBV18,ASSPRFSPLSSGITYEQY
TRBJ2-7,TRBV10-3,AISESTGGEQY
TRBJ2-7,TRBV2,ASTRLAGVGEQY
TRBJ1-5,TRBV5-1,ASSPGQTKNQPQH
TRBJ2-1,TRBV7-9,ASSFGQGRYNEQF
TRBJ2-5,TRBV6-1,ASEGQPMRY
TRBJ2-7,TRBV28,ASSSTLGNKY